Listed below are T cell receptor beta chains from one sample, sequenced in a study of blood T cell repertoires in COVID-19. Method: immunoSEQ multiplex PCR; TCRdb's copy keeps in-frame clones and lacks some. The sample shows fewer than 500,000 clones, 70% to 85% of them seen only once. Sequenced material: peripheral blood. Source of these receptors: a human donor with acute or convalescent COVID-19. The donor label of this sample is uncertain. Each CDR3 is given with its conserved first and last residue. Each record gives: clone size, D gene, J gene, V gene, CDR3 DNA, CDR3 protein. D genes are given only for firm matches. Some rows mark clone size as missing; the rest say once, few, many or name a class of expanded clone.

abundance: NA
d_gene: TRBD1
j_gene: TRBJ2-1
v_gene: TRBV5-1
CDR3nt: TGCGCCAGCAGCCGGACAGGGGGCCCCGGCAATGAGCAGTTCTTC
CDR3aa: CASSRTGGPGNEQFF

abundance: NA
d_gene: NA
j_gene: TRBJ2-7
v_gene: TRBV23-1
CDR3nt: TGCGCCAGCAGTCACCAACAGCCCCCCTACGAGCAGTACTTC
CDR3aa: CASSHQQPPYEQYF

abundance: NA
d_gene: TRBD1
j_gene: TRBJ1-5
v_gene: TRBV30
CDR3nt: TGTGCCTGGAGCGCGGGACAGCGGTATCAGCCCCAGCATTTT
CDR3aa: CAWSAGQRYQPQHF

abundance: NA
d_gene: TRBD2
j_gene: TRBJ2-3
v_gene: TRBV7-9
CDR3nt: TGTGCCAGCAGCTTTGGGCGGGGGGCCGCAGATACGCAGTATTTT
CDR3aa: CASSFGRGAADTQYF

abundance: NA
d_gene: NA
j_gene: TRBJ1-4
v_gene: TRBV19
CDR3nt: TGTGCCAGTAGTATTCGGTCAGCAGGAAATGAAAAACTGTTTTTT
CDR3aa: CASSIRSAGNEKLFF

abundance: NA
d_gene: TRBD1
j_gene: TRBJ2-2
v_gene: TRBV18
CDR3nt: TGTGCCAGCTCACCCGACAGGGTTATGACAAACACCGGGGAGCTGTTTTTT
CDR3aa: CASSPDRVMTNTGELFF

abundance: NA
d_gene: TRBD2
j_gene: TRBJ2-1
v_gene: TRBV4-2
CDR3nt: TGTGCCAGCAGCCGAAACTTAGCGGGGGGACTCTACAATGAGCAGTTCTTC
CDR3aa: CASSRNLAGGLYNEQFF

abundance: NA
d_gene: TRBD2
j_gene: TRBJ2-1
v_gene: TRBV2
CDR3nt: TGTGCCAGCAGAACCCACGGGAGGTCCTCTCTAAATGAGCAGTTCTTC
CDR3aa: CASRTHGRSSLNEQFF

abundance: once
d_gene: NA
j_gene: TRBJ1-1
v_gene: TRBV28
CDR3nt: TGTGCCTGCGAAGCGGGGGATTCTACTGAAGCTTTCTTT
CDR3aa: CACEAGDSTEAFF

abundance: NA
d_gene: NA
j_gene: TRBJ2-2
v_gene: TRBV10-2
CDR3nt: TGCGCCAGCAGTGAGTCGAGTAGGAGACTAGGTCCCGGGGAGCTGTTTTTT
CDR3aa: CASSESSRRLGPGELFF

abundance: NA
d_gene: NA
j_gene: TRBJ2-7
v_gene: TRBV7-9
CDR3nt: TGTGCCAGCAGGCGCGGGACGGGGACTTACGAGCAGTACTTC
CDR3aa: CASRRGTGTYEQYF

abundance: many
d_gene: NA
j_gene: TRBJ2-1
v_gene: TRBV2
CDR3nt: TGTGCCAGCAGTGAGGAGGGAGGTTCTGGAAATGAGCAGTTCTTC
CDR3aa: CASSEEGGSGNEQFF

abundance: NA
d_gene: TRBD2
j_gene: TRBJ2-1
v_gene: TRBV30
CDR3nt: TGTGCCTGGAGTGTAGCTAGCGGGAGAATAGATGAGCAGTTCTTC
CDR3aa: CAWSVASGRIDEQFF

abundance: NA
d_gene: TRBD1
j_gene: TRBJ2-1
v_gene: TRBV9
CDR3nt: TGTGCCAGCAGCGGGGGGACAGGGAACTACAATGAGCAGTTCTTC
CDR3aa: CASSGGTGNYNEQFF

abundance: few
d_gene: NA
j_gene: TRBJ2-2
v_gene: TRBV2
CDR3nt: TGTGCCACCTACCTTGAAGACTTTGGTGGCACCGGGGAGCTGTTTTTT
CDR3aa: CATYLEDFGGTGELFF

abundance: NA
d_gene: NA
j_gene: TRBJ1-5
v_gene: TRBV6-5
CDR3nt: TGTGCCAGCAGTTATAGGGAGGGGCAGCCCCAGCATTTT
CDR3aa: CASSYREGQPQHF

abundance: NA
d_gene: NA
j_gene: TRBJ1-1
v_gene: TRBV12-3/TRBV12-4
CDR3nt: TGTGCCAGCAGTTTGAGCCAGGTCGAAGCTTTCTTT
CDR3aa: CASSLSQVEAFF

abundance: few
d_gene: TRBD2
j_gene: TRBJ2-3
v_gene: TRBV11-2
CDR3nt: TGTGCCAGCAGCTCTTTCGGGGGGGCAAGCACAGATACGCAGTATTTT
CDR3aa: CASSSFGGASTDTQYF

abundance: once
d_gene: TRBD1
j_gene: TRBJ1-2
v_gene: TRBV5-1
CDR3nt: TGCGCCAGCAGCTCGGACGGCTTGGACAGGGGGAATGGCTACACCTTC
CDR3aa: CASSSDGLDRGNGYTF

abundance: NA
d_gene: TRBD1
j_gene: TRBJ1-2
v_gene: TRBV5-1
CDR3nt: TGCGCCAGCAGCCGAACAGGGGATTCTGGCTACACCTTC
CDR3aa: CASSRTGDSGYTF

abundance: NA
d_gene: NA
j_gene: TRBJ1-5
v_gene: TRBV5-1
CDR3nt: TGCGCCAGCAGCCTCGACGGGGGATATCAGCCCCAGCATTTT
CDR3aa: CASSLDGGYQPQHF

abundance: NA
d_gene: TRBD1
j_gene: TRBJ2-1
v_gene: TRBV19
CDR3nt: TGTGCCAGTAGTATCGCGGGCACCCGACAGGGCGGAACTGAGCAGTTCTTC
CDR3aa: CASSIAGTRQGGTEQFF

abundance: NA
d_gene: NA
j_gene: TRBJ1-5
v_gene: TRBV6-1
CDR3nt: TGTGCCAGCAGTGCGGAAGGGGCAGGGCTTAGCAATCAGCCCCAGCATTTT
CDR3aa: CASSAEGAGLSNQPQHF

abundance: few
d_gene: NA
j_gene: TRBJ1-4
v_gene: TRBV29-1
CDR3nt: TGCAGCGTCCGTTACGGCGGGGGGAGTAATGAAAAACTGTTTTTT
CDR3aa: CSVRYGGGSNEKLFF

abundance: NA
d_gene: NA
j_gene: TRBJ2-3
v_gene: TRBV7-2
CDR3nt: TGTGCCAGCAGCTTAAGTCGTGCGACAGATACGCAGTATTTT
CDR3aa: CASSLSRATDTQYF

abundance: NA
d_gene: TRBD2
j_gene: TRBJ2-1
v_gene: TRBV12-5
CDR3nt: TGTGCTAGTGGTCCCCTTAGCGGGAGCTCCTACAATGAGCAGTTCTTC
CDR3aa: CASGPLSGSSYNEQFF

abundance: NA
d_gene: TRBD1
j_gene: TRBJ1-5
v_gene: TRBV7-2
CDR3nt: TGTGCCAGCAGCTTTACCGGGACAGGGAATCAGCCCCAGCATTTT
CDR3aa: CASSFTGTGNQPQHF

abundance: NA
d_gene: TRBD1
j_gene: TRBJ2-3
v_gene: TRBV29-1
CDR3nt: TGCAGCGTTGTGGACAGGGACCCCACAGATACGCAGTATTTT
CDR3aa: CSVVDRDPTDTQYF

abundance: few
d_gene: TRBD1
j_gene: TRBJ1-5
v_gene: TRBV7-9
CDR3nt: TGTGCCAGCAGCTTTGTAGGGGGCGGTCAGCCCCAGCATTTT
CDR3aa: CASSFVGGGQPQHF

abundance: NA
d_gene: TRBD1
j_gene: TRBJ1-5
v_gene: TRBV28
CDR3nt: TGTGCCAGCAGTTCGGACAGGAGAAATCAGCCCCAGCATTTT
CDR3aa: CASSSDRRNQPQHF

abundance: once
d_gene: NA
j_gene: TRBJ1-6
v_gene: TRBV11-2
CDR3nt: TGTGCCAGCAGCCAGGACAGACTGAGATATAATTCACCCCTCCACTTT
CDR3aa: CASSQDRLRYNSPLHF

abundance: NA
d_gene: NA
j_gene: TRBJ2-7
v_gene: TRBV7-9
CDR3nt: TGTGCCAGCAGCTTAGTTCCGTCCCAGGCCTACGAGCAGTACTTC
CDR3aa: CASSLVPSQAYEQYF

abundance: NA
d_gene: NA
j_gene: TRBJ1-1
v_gene: TRBV28
CDR3nt: TGTGCCAGCACTTCAGTTTGGAACACTGAAGCTTTCTTT
CDR3aa: CASTSVWNTEAFF

abundance: NA
d_gene: TRBD1
j_gene: TRBJ1-1
v_gene: TRBV5-1
CDR3nt: TGCGCCAGCAGCTTGAATCCGGGACAGGGGCCAGCTTTCTTT
CDR3aa: CASSLNPGQGPAFF

abundance: NA
d_gene: TRBD2
j_gene: TRBJ2-1
v_gene: TRBV18
CDR3nt: TGTGCCAGCACACTAGCGTACAATGAGCAGTTCTTC
CDR3aa: CASTLAYNEQFF

abundance: NA
d_gene: NA
j_gene: TRBJ1-6
v_gene: TRBV2
CDR3nt: TGTGCCAGCATCGGAGGGGAGAGCTCCTATAATTCACCCCTCCACTTT
CDR3aa: CASIGGESSYNSPLHF

abundance: NA
d_gene: TRBD1
j_gene: TRBJ1-2
v_gene: TRBV10-2
CDR3nt: TGCGCCAGCAGTCACTCCCCTGGGGACAGGGTAAGTGGCTACACCTTC
CDR3aa: CASSHSPGDRVSGYTF

abundance: NA
d_gene: TRBD1
j_gene: TRBJ1-6
v_gene: TRBV7-2
CDR3nt: TGTGCCAGCAGCCCGGGACAGGTGAAATCACCCCTCCACTTT
CDR3aa: CASSPGQVKSPLHF

abundance: NA
d_gene: TRBD1
j_gene: TRBJ1-2
v_gene: TRBV6-5
CDR3nt: TGTGCCAGCAGCAGGACAGGGAACTATGGCTACACCTTC
CDR3aa: CASSRTGNYGYTF

abundance: NA
d_gene: NA
j_gene: TRBJ1-6
v_gene: TRBV3-1/TRBV3-2
CDR3nt: TGTGCCAGCAGCCCACGGACCCATGAGGGACCCCTCCACTTT
CDR3aa: CASSPRTHEGPLHF

abundance: few
d_gene: TRBD1
j_gene: TRBJ1-2
v_gene: TRBV6-1
CDR3nt: TGTGCCAGCAGTGAATCGATGGGACAGGGGGGAGGCTACACCTTC
CDR3aa: CASSESMGQGGGYTF

abundance: few
d_gene: NA
j_gene: TRBJ1-5
v_gene: TRBV5-1
CDR3nt: TGCGCCAGCAGGGACAGCACCTCTAGCAATCAGCCCCAGCATTTT
CDR3aa: CASRDSTSSNQPQHF

abundance: NA
d_gene: TRBD1
j_gene: TRBJ1-2
v_gene: TRBV30
CDR3nt: TGTGCCTGGACGGGGGTAGTACGGACAGGGGGAGGCTACACCTTC
CDR3aa: CAWTGVVRTGGGYTF